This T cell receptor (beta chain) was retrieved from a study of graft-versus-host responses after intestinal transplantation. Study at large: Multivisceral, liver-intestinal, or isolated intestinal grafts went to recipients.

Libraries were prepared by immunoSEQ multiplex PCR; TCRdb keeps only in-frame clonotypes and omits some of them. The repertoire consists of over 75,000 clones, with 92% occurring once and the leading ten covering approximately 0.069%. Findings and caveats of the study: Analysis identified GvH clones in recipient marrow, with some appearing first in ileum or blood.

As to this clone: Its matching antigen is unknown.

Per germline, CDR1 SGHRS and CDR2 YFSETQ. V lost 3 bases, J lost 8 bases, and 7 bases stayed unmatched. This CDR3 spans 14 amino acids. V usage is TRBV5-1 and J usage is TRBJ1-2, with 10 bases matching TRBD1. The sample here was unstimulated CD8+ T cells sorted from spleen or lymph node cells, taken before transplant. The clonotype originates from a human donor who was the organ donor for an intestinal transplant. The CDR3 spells CASSSVTGGGGYTF. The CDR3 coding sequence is TGCGCCAGCAGCTCCGTGACAGGGGGCGGAGGCTACACCTTC.